The rows below give T cell receptor beta chains drawn from one sample of a study of T cell responses to AZD1222 COVID-19 vaccine. Clones were read by immunoSEQ multiplex PCR, and TCRdb kept only the in-frame ones, dropping some. The table includes 100,000 to 150,000 clones, around 88% detected once. The sequenced sample was peripheral blood, obtained 28 days after the second AZD1222 dose. The receptor set was obtained from an adult who received the AZD1222 COVID-19 vaccine. Both conserved end residues are part of each CDR3. A D gene is named only where the DNA matches it firmly. The size of a clone is reported for some rows only, either as once, few or many, or as a class for expanded clones.

d_call j_call clone_size v_call cdr3_nt cdr3_aa
TRBD1 TRBJ2-2 NA TRBV19 TGTGCCACCGGACAGGGGGCGAACACCGGGGAGCTGTTTTTT CATGQGANTGELFF
TRBD1 TRBJ1-1 once TRBV7-3 TGTGCCAGCAGCTCAACCCAGGGGGCGACTGAAGCTTTCTTT CASSSTQGATEAFF
TRBD2 TRBJ2-3 NA TRBV10-3 TGTGCCATCAGTGAGTCGGGGAGGGGTACGCAGTATTTT CAISESGRGTQYF
TRBD1 TRBJ2-7 NA TRBV5-4 TGTGCCAGCAGCGCCCCGGACAGGGTCTACGAGCAGTACTTC CASSAPDRVYEQYF
NA TRBJ1-2 NA TRBV7-2 TGTGCCAGCAGCTTAATGGGGGACAACTATGGCTACACCTTC CASSLMGDNYGYTF
NA TRBJ2-3 NA TRBV3-1/TRBV3-2 TGTGCCAGCAGCTTCACAGATACGCAGTATTTT CASSFTDTQYF
NA TRBJ1-2 once TRBV28 TGTGCCAGCAGTAGAGCGGGGACGCCTAACTATGGCTACACCTTC CASSRAGTPNYGYTF
TRBD1 TRBJ2-7 few TRBV19 TGTGCCAGTAGTGTAATACAGGGGCGTTCCTACGAGCAGTACTTC CASSVIQGRSYEQYF
NA TRBJ1-2 NA TRBV11-3 TGTGCCAGCAGCTCCCGTGGCACAGAGGACTATGGCTACACCTTC CASSSRGTEDYGYTF
TRBD2 TRBJ2-5 NA TRBV5-1 TGCGCCAGCAGCTCTGGACTAGCGGGACGATTCCAAGAGACCCAGTACTTC CASSSGLAGRFQETQYF
NA TRBJ1-3 NA TRBV19 TGTGCCAGTATACAAAGGAGTGGAAACACCATATATTTT CASIQRSGNTIYF
TRBD2 TRBJ2-1 NA TRBV5-8 TGTGCCAGCAGCCTCCCGACTAGCGGGAGGGACAATGAGCAGTTCTTC CASSLPTSGRDNEQFF
NA TRBJ2-4 once TRBV7-9 TGTGCCAGCAGCTTAGACTTAGTCGTCAAAAACATTCAGTACTTC CASSLDLVVKNIQYF
NA TRBJ2-7 NA TRBV7-9 TGTGCCAGCAGCTTATACTACGAGCAGTACTTC CASSLYYEQYF
NA TRBJ2-3 NA TRBV6-1 TGTGCCAGCAGCGAAGGGGCCTCCTGGAGCACAGATACGCAGTATTTT CASSEGASWSTDTQYF
NA TRBJ2-7 few TRBV18 TGTGCCAGCCCCCTGGCGTGGCAGTCCTACGAGCAGTACTTC CASPLAWQSYEQYF
NA TRBJ1-1 NA TRBV3-1/TRBV3-2 TGTGCCAGCAGCCCGGGTGCAGGGACCTTGGTCACTGAAGCTTTCTTT CASSPGAGTLVTEAFF
NA TRBJ1-1 NA TRBV11-2 TGTGCCAGCAGCTTAGATCAACATGGACGGCTGAACACTGAAGCTTTCTTT CASSLDQHGRLNTEAFF
TRBD1 TRBJ2-7 NA TRBV27 TGTGCCAGCAGTTTACCCCCTCGACAGGGACCGTCCTACGAGCAGTACTTC CASSLPPRQGPSYEQYF
NA TRBJ2-7 NA TRBV3-1/TRBV3-2 TGTGCCAGCAGCCAAGATGGGGCGGGGAACTACGAGCAGTACTTC CASSQDGAGNYEQYF
NA TRBJ2-7 NA TRBV6-5 TGTGCCAGCAGTCCCACTGGGAGGGGGGGTTACGAGCAGTACTTC CASSPTGRGGYEQYF
NA TRBJ2-2 NA TRBV19 TGTGCCAGTAGCTTAATCGCCCAATGGGCCGGGGAGCTGTTTTTT CASSLIAQWAGELFF
NA TRBJ1-1 once TRBV5-1 TGCGCCAGCAGCTCCGGGGCCGTGAACACTGAAGCTTTCTTT CASSSGAVNTEAFF
NA TRBJ2-1 NA TRBV19 TGTGCCAGTAGTAGAGAAAGGGACAATGAGCAGTTCTTC CASSRERDNEQFF
TRBD2 TRBJ2-2 NA TRBV2 TGTGCCAGCAGTGAGGGGACTAAGAACACCGGGGAGCTGTTTTTT CASSEGTKNTGELFF
TRBD1 TRBJ1-3 NA TRBV5-4 TGTGCCAGCAGCGGGGGACAGGGCTCTGGAAACACCATATATTTT CASSGGQGSGNTIYF
TRBD1 TRBJ1-2 NA TRBV4-1 TGCGCCAGCAGCCAAGAACAGGGGGCGGCCTATGGCTACACCTTC CASSQEQGAAYGYTF
TRBD1 TRBJ1-1 NA TRBV2 TGTGCCAGCAGGGAGACAGGGATCACTGAAGCTTTCTTT CASRETGITEAFF
NA TRBJ1-2 NA TRBV13 TGTGCCAGCAGCTTAGGCCAGGGAGGGCGGGTCTATGGCTACACCTTC CASSLGQGGRVYGYTF
TRBD2 TRBJ2-3 once TRBV7-2 TGTGCCAGCAGCTCCAAGGGGAGGGAGCGAAGCACAGATACGCAGTATTTT CASSSKGRERSTDTQYF
NA TRBJ1-2 few TRBV11-2 TGTGCCAGCAGCTTATATGGGGCTGGCTACACCTTC CASSLYGAGYTF
NA TRBJ1-5 NA TRBV7-8 TGTGCCACCACCCGAGGGAGAGGGAATCAGCCCCAGCATTTT CATTRGRGNQPQHF
NA TRBJ1-3 NA TRBV5-5 TGTGCCAGCAGCTTGGGGATCGGGGGTGGTGATGGAAACACCATATATTTT CASSLGIGGGDGNTIYF
NA TRBJ1-2 NA TRBV11-3 TGTGCCAGCAGCCCTCCGGGGACTAACTATGGCTACACCTTC CASSPPGTNYGYTF
TRBD2 TRBJ2-1 NA TRBV3-1/TRBV3-2 TGTGCCAGCAGCCAAGAATGGGACGGGGGGGCGTACAATGAGCAGTTCTTC CASSQEWDGGAYNEQFF
TRBD1 TRBJ1-3 NA TRBV6-6 TGTGCCAGCAGTTCGGACAGGGCTGGAAACACCATATATTTT CASSSDRAGNTIYF
NA TRBJ2-7 NA TRBV29-1 TGCAGCGTTGTCGGAGGGGTGTCCTACGAGCAGTACTTC CSVVGGVSYEQYF
NA TRBJ2-2 NA TRBV9 TGTGCCAGCAGCGTATTTAGCGTGAACACCGGGGAGCTGTTTTTT CASSVFSVNTGELFF
TRBD1 TRBJ1-3 NA TRBV4-1 TGCGCCAGCAGCCAGCTCAGGGGGCAAGGAAACACCATATATTTT CASSQLRGQGNTIYF
NA TRBJ2-3 NA TRBV11-3 TGTGCCAGCAGCTTAGATTCTAGAACGACGCAGTATTTT CASSLDSRTTQYF
NA TRBJ2-7 NA TRBV13 TGTGCCAGCAGCGGGTTAGCGGCCCTTAGCTCCTACGAGCAGTACTTC CASSGLAALSSYEQYF
NA TRBJ2-5 NA TRBV5-4 TGTGCCAGCAGCACCCAAAACCCGCAGGAGACCCAGTACTTC CASSTQNPQETQYF
NA TRBJ1-2 NA TRBV5-1 TGCGCCAGCAGCTTGGCCGGGGGAGACTATGGCTACACCTTC CASSLAGGDYGYTF
NA TRBJ2-2 NA TRBV7-3 TGTGCCAGCAGGAGGCAAAGTAACACCGGGGAGCTGTTTTTT CASRRQSNTGELFF
NA TRBJ2-5 NA TRBV11-3 TGTGCCAGCAGCTCCCAGGGAGACCTACAAGAGACCCAGTACTTC CASSSQGDLQETQYF
NA TRBJ2-7 NA TRBV28 TGTGCCAGCAGGGATTCCGGGGGATCCTACGAGCAGTACTTC CASRDSGGSYEQYF
NA TRBJ2-7 NA TRBV19 TGTGCCAGTAGTAACCCCGACAGTTCCTACGAGCAGTACTTC CASSNPDSSYEQYF
NA TRBJ2-7 NA TRBV10-2 TGCGCCAGCTTGGCGGGACCCCGGAGGGAGCAGTACTTC CASLAGPRREQYF
NA TRBJ2-3 NA TRBV19 TGTGCCAGTAAAGGGCCGCTTCGTGGGGATACGCAGTATTTT CASKGPLRGDTQYF
TRBD1 TRBJ1-1 NA TRBV6-5 TGTGCCAGCAAAGGACAGGGGTGGACTGAAGCTTTCTTT CASKGQGWTEAFF
NA TRBJ2-7 NA TRBV3-1/TRBV3-2 TGTGCCAGCAGCCGGACCCTCCAGAGCTCCTACGAGCAGTACTTC CASSRTLQSSYEQYF
NA TRBJ2-7 NA TRBV7-9 TGTGCCAGCAGCTTAGCTCCATACGAGCAGTACTTC CASSLAPYEQYF
NA TRBJ2-3 NA TRBV11-3 TGTGCCAGCAGCCCCGAAACCGATACGCAGTATTTT CASSPETDTQYF
NA TRBJ1-1 NA TRBV11-3 TGTGCCAGCAGCGAAGACAGGAGCATGAACACTGAAGCTTTCTTT CASSEDRSMNTEAFF
NA TRBJ2-7 NA TRBV6-1 TGTGCCAGCAGTGATTTCAAGGGGAGTCCGGGACACAACTCCTACGAGCAGTACTTC CASSDFKGSPGHNSYEQYF
NA TRBJ1-3 few TRBV28 TGTGCCAGCAGTTTTCTTCAGACCTCTGGAAACACCATATATTTT CASSFLQTSGNTIYF
TRBD2 TRBJ2-7 NA TRBV7-2 TGTGCCAGCAGCTCGGGACTAGCGGGAGCCTACGAGCAGTACTTC CASSSGLAGAYEQYF
TRBD1 TRBJ1-4 NA TRBV4-1 TGCGCCAGCAGGAGACAGGGGGGGCGCGAAAAACTGTTTTTT CASRRQGGREKLFF
NA TRBJ2-7 NA TRBV27 TGTGCCAGCAGTTTAGCTAGCCGGAGCTCCTACGAGCAGTACTTC CASSLASRSSYEQYF